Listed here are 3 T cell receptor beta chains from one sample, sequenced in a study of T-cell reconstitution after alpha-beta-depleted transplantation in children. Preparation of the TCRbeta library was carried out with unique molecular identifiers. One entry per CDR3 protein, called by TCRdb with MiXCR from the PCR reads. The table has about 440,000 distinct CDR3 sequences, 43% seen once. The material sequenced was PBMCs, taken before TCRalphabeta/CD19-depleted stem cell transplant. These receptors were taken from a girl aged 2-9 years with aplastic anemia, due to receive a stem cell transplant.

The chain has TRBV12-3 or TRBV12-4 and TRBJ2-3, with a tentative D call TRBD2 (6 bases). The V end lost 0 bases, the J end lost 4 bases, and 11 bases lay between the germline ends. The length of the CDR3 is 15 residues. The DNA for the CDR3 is TGTGCCAGCAGTTTAGCGGCGGGATCCGCAGATACGCAGTATTTT. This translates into CASSLAAGSADTQYF.

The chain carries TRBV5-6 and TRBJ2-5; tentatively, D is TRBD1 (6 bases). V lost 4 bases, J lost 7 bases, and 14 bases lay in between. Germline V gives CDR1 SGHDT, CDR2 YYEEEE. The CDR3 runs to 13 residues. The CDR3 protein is CASSRNRVGTQYF. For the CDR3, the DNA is TGTGCCAGCAGCCGCAACAGGGTTGGGACCCAGTACTTC.

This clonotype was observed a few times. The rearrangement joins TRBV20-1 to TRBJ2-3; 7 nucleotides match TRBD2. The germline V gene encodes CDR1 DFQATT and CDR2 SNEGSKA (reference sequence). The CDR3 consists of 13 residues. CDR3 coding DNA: TGCACCCTGATGCGGGGGAACACAGATACGCAGTATTTT. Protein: CTLMRGNTDTQYF.